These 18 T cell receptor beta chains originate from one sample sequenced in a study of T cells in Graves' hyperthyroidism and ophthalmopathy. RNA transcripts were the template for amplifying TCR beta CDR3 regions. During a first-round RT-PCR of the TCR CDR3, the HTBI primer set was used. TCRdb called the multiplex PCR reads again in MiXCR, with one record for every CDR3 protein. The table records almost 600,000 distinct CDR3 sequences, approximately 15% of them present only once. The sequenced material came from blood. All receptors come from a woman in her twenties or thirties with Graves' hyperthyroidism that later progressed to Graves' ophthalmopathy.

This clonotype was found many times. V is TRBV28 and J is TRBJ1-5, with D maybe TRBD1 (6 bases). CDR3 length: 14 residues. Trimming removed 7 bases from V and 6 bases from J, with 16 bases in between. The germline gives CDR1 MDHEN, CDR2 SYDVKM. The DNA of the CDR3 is TGTGCCAGCACCTTAGGGGGGGGGCGTCAGCCCCAGCATTTT. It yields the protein CASTLGGGRQPQHF.

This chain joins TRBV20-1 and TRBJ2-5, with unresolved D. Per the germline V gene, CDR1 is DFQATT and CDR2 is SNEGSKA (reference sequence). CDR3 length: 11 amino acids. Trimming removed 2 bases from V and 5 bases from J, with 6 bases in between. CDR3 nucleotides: TGCAGTGCTAGACAGAGTGAGACCCAGTACTTC. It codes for CSARQSETQYF.

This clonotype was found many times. The CDR3 is CASSLGLAGGQTQYF. CDR3 DNA: TGTGCCAGCAGCTTAGGACTAGCGGGAGGGCAGACCCAGTACTTC. The rearrangement joins TRBV11-3 to TRBJ2-5; 14 bases fit TRBD2. V dropped 1 base and J dropped 6; count of bases not matched to a gene: 1. The CDR3 is 15 amino acids. CDR1 SGHNT and CDR2 YENEEA come from the germline V gene.

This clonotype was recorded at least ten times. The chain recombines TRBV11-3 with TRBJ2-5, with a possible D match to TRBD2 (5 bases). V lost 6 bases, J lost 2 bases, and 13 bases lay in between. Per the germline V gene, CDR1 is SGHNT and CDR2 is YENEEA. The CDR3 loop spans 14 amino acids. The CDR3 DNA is TGTGCCAGCAGTTCTGGACTTTATCAAGAGACCCAGTACTTC. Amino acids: CASSSGLYQETQYF.

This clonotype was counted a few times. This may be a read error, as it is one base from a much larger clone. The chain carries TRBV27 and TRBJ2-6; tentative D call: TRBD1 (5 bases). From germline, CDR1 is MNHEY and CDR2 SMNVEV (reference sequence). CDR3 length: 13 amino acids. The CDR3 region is CASSLAGASVLTF. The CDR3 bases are TGTGCCAGCAGTTTGGCTGGGGCCAGCGTCCTGACTTTC.

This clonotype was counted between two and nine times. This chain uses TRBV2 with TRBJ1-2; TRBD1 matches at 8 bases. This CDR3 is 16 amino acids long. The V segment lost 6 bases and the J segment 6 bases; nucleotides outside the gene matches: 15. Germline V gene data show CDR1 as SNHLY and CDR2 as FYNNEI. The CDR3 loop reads CASRGIRGQRGNGYTF. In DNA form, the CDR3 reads TGTGCCAGCAGGGGAATCAGGGGGCAACGGGGCAATGGCTACACCTTC.

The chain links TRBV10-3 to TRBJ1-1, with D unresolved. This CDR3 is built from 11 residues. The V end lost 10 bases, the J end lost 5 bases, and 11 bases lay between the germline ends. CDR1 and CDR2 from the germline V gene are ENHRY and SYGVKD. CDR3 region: CATSEGTEAFF. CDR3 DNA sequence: TGTGCCACTTCCGAAGGAACTGAAGCTTTCTTT.

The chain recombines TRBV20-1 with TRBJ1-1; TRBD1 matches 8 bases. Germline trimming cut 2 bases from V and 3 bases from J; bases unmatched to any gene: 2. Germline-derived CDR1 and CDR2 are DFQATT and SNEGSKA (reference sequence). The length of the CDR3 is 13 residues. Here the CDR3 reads CSARRTGYTEAFF. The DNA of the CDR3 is TGCAGTGCTAGAAGGACAGGGTACACTGAAGCTTTCTTT.

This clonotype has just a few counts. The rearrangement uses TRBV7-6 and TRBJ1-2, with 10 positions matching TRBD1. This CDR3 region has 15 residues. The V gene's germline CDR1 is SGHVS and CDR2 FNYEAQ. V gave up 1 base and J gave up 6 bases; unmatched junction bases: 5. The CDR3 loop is CASSLDVGTGDGYTF. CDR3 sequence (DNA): TGTGCCAGCAGCTTAGATGTGGGGACAGGGGATGGCTACACCTTC.

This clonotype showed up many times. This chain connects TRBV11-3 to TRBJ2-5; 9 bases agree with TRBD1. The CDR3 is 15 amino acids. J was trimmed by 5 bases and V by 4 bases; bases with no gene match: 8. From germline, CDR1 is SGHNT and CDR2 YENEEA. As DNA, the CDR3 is TGTGCCAGCAGCTCATACGGGACAGGGCGGGAGACCCAGTACTTC. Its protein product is CASSSYGTGRETQYF. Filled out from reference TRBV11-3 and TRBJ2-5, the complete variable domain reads EAGVVQSPRYKIIEKKQPVAFWCNPISGHNTLYWYLQNLGQGPELLIRYENEEAVDDSQLPKDRFSAERLKGVDSTLKIQPAELGDSAVYLCASSSYGTGRETQYFGPGTRLLVL.

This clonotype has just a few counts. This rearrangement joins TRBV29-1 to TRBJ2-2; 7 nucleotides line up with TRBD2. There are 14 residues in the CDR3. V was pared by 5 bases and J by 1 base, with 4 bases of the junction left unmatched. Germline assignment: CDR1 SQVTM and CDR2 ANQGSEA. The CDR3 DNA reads TGCAGCGTTCCCGGGAGGCAGAACACCGGGGAGCTGTTTTTT. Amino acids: CSVPGRQNTGELFF.

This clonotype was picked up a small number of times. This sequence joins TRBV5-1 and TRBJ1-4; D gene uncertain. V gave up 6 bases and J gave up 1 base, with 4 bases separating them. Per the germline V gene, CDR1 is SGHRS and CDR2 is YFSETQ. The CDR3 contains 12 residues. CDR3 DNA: TGCGCCAGCAAGAAAACTAATGAAAAACTGTTTTTT. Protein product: CASKKTNEKLFF. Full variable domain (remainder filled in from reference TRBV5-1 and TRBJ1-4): KAGVTQTPRYLIKTRGQQVTLSCSPISGHRSVSWYQQTPGQGLQFLFEYFSETQRNKGNFPGRFSGRQFSNSRSEMNVSTLELGDSALYLCASKKTNEKLFFGSGTQLSVL.

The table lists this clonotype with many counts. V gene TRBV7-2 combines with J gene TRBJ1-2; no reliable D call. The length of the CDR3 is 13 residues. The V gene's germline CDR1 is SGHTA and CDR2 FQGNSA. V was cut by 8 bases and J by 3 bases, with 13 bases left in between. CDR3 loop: CASDSVSDYGYTF. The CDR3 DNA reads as TGTGCCAGCGATTCTGTCAGCGACTATGGCTACACCTTC. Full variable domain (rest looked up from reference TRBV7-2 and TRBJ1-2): GAGVSQSPSNKVTEKGKDVELRCDPISGHTALYWYRQSLGQGLEFLIYFQGNSAPDKSGLPSDRFSAERTGGSVSTLTIQRTQQEDSAVYLCASDSVSDYGYTFGSGTRLTVV.

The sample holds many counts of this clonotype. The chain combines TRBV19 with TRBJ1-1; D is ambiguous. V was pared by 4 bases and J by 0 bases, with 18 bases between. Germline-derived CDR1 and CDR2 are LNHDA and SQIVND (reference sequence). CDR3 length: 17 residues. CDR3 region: CASSKAPLSRVNTEAFF. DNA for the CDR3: TGTGCCAGTAGTAAGGCCCCCCTTTCTCGGGTGAACACTGAAGCTTTCTTT.

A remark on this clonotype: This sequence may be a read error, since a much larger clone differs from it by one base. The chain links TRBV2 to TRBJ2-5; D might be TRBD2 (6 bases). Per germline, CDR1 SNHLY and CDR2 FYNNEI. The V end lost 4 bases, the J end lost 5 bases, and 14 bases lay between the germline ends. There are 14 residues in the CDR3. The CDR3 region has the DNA TGTGCCAGCAGTGTTACTGCGGGAACGGAGACCCAGTACTTC. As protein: CASSVTAGTETQYF.

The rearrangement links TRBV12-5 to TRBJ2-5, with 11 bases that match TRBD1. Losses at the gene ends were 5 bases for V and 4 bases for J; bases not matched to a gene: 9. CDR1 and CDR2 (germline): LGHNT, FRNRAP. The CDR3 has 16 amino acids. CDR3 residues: CASGGAGTGGRETQYF. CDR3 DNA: TGTGCTAGTGGTGGGGCCGGGACAGGGGGTAGAGAGACCCAGTACTTC.

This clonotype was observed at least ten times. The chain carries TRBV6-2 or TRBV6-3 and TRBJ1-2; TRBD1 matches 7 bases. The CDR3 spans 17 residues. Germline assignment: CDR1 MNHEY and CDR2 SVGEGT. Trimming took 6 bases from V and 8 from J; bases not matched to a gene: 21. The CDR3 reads CASRPPGQPLVQGGYTF. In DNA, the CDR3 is TGTGCCAGCAGACCTCCGGGACAGCCTCTAGTCCAGGGAGGCTACACCTTC.

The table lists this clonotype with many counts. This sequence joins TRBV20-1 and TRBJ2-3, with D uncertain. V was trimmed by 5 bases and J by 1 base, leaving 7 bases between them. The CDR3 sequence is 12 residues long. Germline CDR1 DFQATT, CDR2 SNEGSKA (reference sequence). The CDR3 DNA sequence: TGCAGTGCTCCTGGGGGCACAGATACGCAGTATTTT. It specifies CSAPGGTDTQYF.